What follows are 9 T cell receptor beta chains derived from one specimen sequenced in a study of T cells after yellow fever vaccination. TCRdb fed the 5' RACE reads into MiXCR, producing one record per CDR3 protein. Of a few hundred thousand distinct CDR3 sequences listed, 17% are singletons. The source material was PBMCs, sampled around 5 days after the first yellow fever vaccination. The receptor set was obtained from a young man who received the YFV17D yellow fever vaccine.

In this sample, this clonotype turned up a few times. CDR3 amino acids: CASSGPGLAGGWGDTQYF. The DNA for the CDR3 is TGTGCCAGCAGCGGGCCGGGACTAGCGGGGGGTTGGGGAGATACGCAGTATTTT. This chain connects TRBV3-1 to TRBJ2-3, with 15 positions matching TRBD2. V shed 5 bases and J 5 bases; nucleotides not matched to a gene: 11. The CDR3 runs to 18 residues. Germline V CDR1 and CDR2: LGHDT, YNNKEL (reference sequence).

V usage is TRBV23-1 and J usage is TRBJ2-1, with a possible D match to TRBD2 (6 bases). TRBV23-1 is annotated as an ORF whose role is uncertain. The ends were cut back, 2 bases at V and 8 bases at J, with 19 bases in the middle. The CDR3 sequence is 16 residues long. The CDR3: CASSQTGDELDHEQFF. CDR3 nucleotides: TGCGCCAGCAGTCAAACGGGAGACGAGTTGGACCATGAGCAGTTCTTC.

This clonotype was picked up many times. One junction end disagrees with the germline gene, perhaps due to a read error. The chain joins TRBV27 to TRBJ2-6; D unclear. Germline loops: CDR1 MNHEY, CDR2 SMNVEV (reference sequence). This CDR3 is built from 15 residues. In nucleotides, the CDR3 is TGCACCAGCAGTCAAGACATTTCTGGGGCCAACGTCCTGACTTTC. Encoded protein: CTSSQDISGANVLTF.

The chain is built from TRBV24-1 and TRBJ2-3; D is perhaps TRBD1 (5 bases). The CDR3 consists of 16 residues. With 5 bases removed from V and 0 bases from J, the gap between germline ends came to 14 bases. Germline assignment: CDR1 KGHDR and CDR2 SFDVKD. CDR3 in DNA: TGTGCCACCAGTGGTTTAGGGGAAGGGAGCACAGATACGCAGTATTTT. As protein: CATSGLGEGSTDTQYF.

The rearrangement joins TRBV6-5 to TRBJ2-7, with 12 nucleotides matching TRBD2. CDR1 and CDR2 from the germline V gene are MNHEY and SVGAGI. Germline trimming cut 0 bases from V and 0 bases from J; bases unmatched to any gene: 3. There are 17 residues in the CDR3. CDR3 protein: CASSYSRLAGVSYEQYF. The DNA of the CDR3 is TGTGCCAGCAGTTACTCGAGACTAGCGGGGGTCTCCTACGAGCAGTACTTC.

This clonotype came up a few times. The chain employs TRBV14 and TRBJ2-1; D is uncertain. The V end was cut by 3 bases, the J end by 3 bases, with 9 bases between. The CDR3 is 14 residues long. Germline lookup yields CDR1 SGHDN and CDR2 FVKESK. CDR3 amino acids: CASSHRSFYNEQFF. CDR3 DNA: TGTGCCAGCAGCCATCGGAGTTTCTACAATGAGCAGTTCTTC. The whole variable domain, remainder taken from reference TRBV14 and TRBJ2-1, is EAGVTQFPSHSVIEKGQTVTLRCDPISGHDNLYWYRRVMGKEIKFLLHFVKESKQDESGMPNNRFLAERTGGTYSTLKVQPAELEDSGVYFCASSHRSFYNEQFFGPGTRLTVL.

The chain has TRBV11-2 and TRBJ2-6; D may be TRBD1 or TRBD2 (6 bases each). The V and J ends lost 7 bases and 0 bases respectively, with 25 bases between them. The CDR3 covers 20 residues. Per germline, CDR1 SGHAT and CDR2 FQNNGV. CDR3 loop: CASTERGVGTEYSGANVLTF. The CDR3 DNA is TGTGCCAGCACCGAGAGGGGGGTGGGGACGGAATACTCTGGGGCCAACGTCCTGACTTTC. Combining the CDR3 with reference TRBV11-2 and TRBJ2-6 gives the whole variable domain EAGVAQSPRYKIIEKRQSVAFWCNPISGHATLYWYQQILGQGPKLLIQFQNNGVVDDSQLPKDRFSAERLKGVDSTLKIQPAKLEDSAVYLCASTERGVGTEYSGANVLTFGAGSRLTVL.

The rearrangement joins TRBV20-1 to TRBJ1-6; the D is unclear. Trimming removed 0 bases at V and 7 bases at J, with 7 bases between. Germline lookup yields CDR1 DFQATT and CDR2 SNEGSKA (reference sequence). CDR3 length equals 13 residues. In DNA, the CDR3 is TGCAGTGCTAGAGATAGGACCAATTCACCCCTCCACTTT. Translating gives CSARDRTNSPLHF.

In this sample, this clonotype turned up a few times. The chain recombines TRBV27 with TRBJ1-1; possibly TRBD1 for D (5 bases). From germline, CDR1 is MNHEY and CDR2 SMNVEV (reference sequence). The CDR3 is made up of 13 amino acids. Deletions cut 5 bases from V and 9 bases from J, with 16 bases between. CDR3 nucleotide sequence: TGTGCCAGCAGTCCATTTACCCAGGGAAAAGCTTTCTTT. Translated, it gives CASSPFTQGKAFF.